These T cell receptor beta chains were read from a single sample in a study of shared clonotypes between healthy human individuals. Using immunoSEQ multiplex PCR, the repertoire was profiled, and TCRdb retains in-frame clones only, with some absent. Of some 800,000 clones listed, 80% to 95% are singletons. The sample was naive CD8+ T cells sorted from blood. These receptors came from a man aged 25-45 years in good health. The CDR3 runs from the conserved cysteine through the conserved F or W. The D gene is left open where the match is weak. For some rows the clone size is stated as once, few or many, or as a class when expanded; others skip it.

>NA|TRBV15|TRBJ1-2|NA
TGTGCCACCAGTAAAACAGGGCAGGCTGGCTACACCTTC
CATSKTGQAGYTF
>NA|TRBV11-2|TRBJ2-1|NA
TGTGCCAGCAGACTGGTCGCGGGCAATGAGCAGTTCTTC
CASRLVAGNEQFF
>NA|TRBV6-1|TRBJ2-7|NA
TGTGCCAGCAGTGAATTGGGGCTCGGAGAGCAGTACTTC
CASSELGLGEQYF
>NA|TRBV5-4|TRBJ2-7|NA
TGTGCCAGCGGCGGGGACAGCAGCTCCTACGAGCAGTACTTC
CASGGDSSSYEQYF
>NA|TRBV5-6|TRBJ2-2|NA
TGTGCCAGCAGGGTAAAGGACACCACGAACACCGGGGAGCTGTTTTTT
CASRVKDTTNTGELFF
>NA|TRBV7-2|TRBJ2-1|TRBD2
TGTGCCAGCAGCATCGGGACTAGCTTCTACAATGAGCAGTTCTTC
CASSIGTSFYNEQFF
>NA|TRBV19|TRBJ1-2|NA
TGTGCCACCCGGACCTTAGGCTACACCTTC
CATRTLGYTF
>NA|TRBV11-3|TRBJ2-7|NA
TGTGCCAGCCGACCGGGATTGTATTGGGATTCCTACGAGCAGTACTTC
CASRPGLYWDSYEQYF
>NA|TRBV6-6|TRBJ1-2|TRBD1
TGTGCCAGCAGTATGACAGGGGACTATGGCTACACCTTC
CASSMTGDYGYTF
>NA|TRBV5-1|TRBJ2-7|TRBD2
TGCGCCAGCAGCTTGGCTCTAGCGGGGTCCTACGAGCAGTACTTC
CASSLALAGSYEQYF
>NA|TRBV9|TRBJ2-5|TRBD1
TGTGCCAGCAGCCTACGGGGGACAGGGGCCTACCAAGAGACCCAGTACTTC
CASSLRGTGAYQETQYF
>NA|TRBV4-3|TRBJ1-3|NA
TGCGCCAGCAGCCAAGAGGAGAGGGTCGGCTCTGGAAACACCATATATTTT
CASSQEERVGSGNTIYF
>NA|TRBV19|TRBJ2-7|NA
TGTGCCAGTATGAGGAGTCAGTACTCCTACGAGCAGTACTTC
CASMRSQYSYEQYF
>NA|TRBV10-3|TRBJ2-1|TRBD2
TGTGCCATCAGTGAGCTGGTAGCGGGAGAGGGTGGCAATGAGCAGTTCTTC
CAISELVAGEGGNEQFF
>NA|TRBV14|TRBJ2-1|NA
TGTGCCAGCAGCCAAGATTCCCCGCTCGTTCGGCAGGGAGGAACACCCTCCTACAATGAGCAGTTCTTC
CASSQDSPLVRQGGTPSYNEQFF
>NA|TRBV4-2|TRBJ2-7|TRBD2
TGTGCCAGCACCCCCGGACTAGCGGGAACCTTCTCCGAGCAGTACTTC
CASTPGLAGTFSEQYF
>once|TRBV4-1|TRBJ2-3|NA
TGCGCCAGCAGCCAAGCTCGGGGAGATACGCAGTATTTT
CASSQARGDTQYF
>NA|TRBV9|TRBJ2-7|NA
TGTGCCAGCAGCTACCGGGACACGGGGGAGCAGTACTTC
CASSYRDTGEQYF
>NA|TRBV15|TRBJ1-2|NA
TGTGCCACCAGCAGAGGCGGAGAGACAGTGATATATGGCTACACCTTC
CATSRGGETVIYGYTF
>NA|TRBV6-1|TRBJ2-7|TRBD2
TGTGCCAGCAGGGGACTAGCCTACGAGCAGTACTTC
CASRGLAYEQYF
>NA|TRBV9|TRBJ2-1|TRBD2
TGTGCCAGCAGCGACCCGGGACTAGCCGCTGTGAACAATGAGCAGTTCTTC
CASSDPGLAAVNNEQFF
>NA|TRBV28|TRBJ2-3|TRBD2
TGTGCCAGCAGAGCGGGAGTAGATACGCAGTATTTT
CASRAGVDTQYF
>NA|TRBV5-1|TRBJ2-1|NA
TGCGCCAGCAGCTTGGAGGGGCCCCAGTCCTACAATGAGCAGTTCTTC
CASSLEGPQSYNEQFF
>NA|TRBV15|TRBJ2-7|NA
TGTGCCACCAGCACGCCGACTAGGTCCTACGAGCAGTACTTC
CATSTPTRSYEQYF